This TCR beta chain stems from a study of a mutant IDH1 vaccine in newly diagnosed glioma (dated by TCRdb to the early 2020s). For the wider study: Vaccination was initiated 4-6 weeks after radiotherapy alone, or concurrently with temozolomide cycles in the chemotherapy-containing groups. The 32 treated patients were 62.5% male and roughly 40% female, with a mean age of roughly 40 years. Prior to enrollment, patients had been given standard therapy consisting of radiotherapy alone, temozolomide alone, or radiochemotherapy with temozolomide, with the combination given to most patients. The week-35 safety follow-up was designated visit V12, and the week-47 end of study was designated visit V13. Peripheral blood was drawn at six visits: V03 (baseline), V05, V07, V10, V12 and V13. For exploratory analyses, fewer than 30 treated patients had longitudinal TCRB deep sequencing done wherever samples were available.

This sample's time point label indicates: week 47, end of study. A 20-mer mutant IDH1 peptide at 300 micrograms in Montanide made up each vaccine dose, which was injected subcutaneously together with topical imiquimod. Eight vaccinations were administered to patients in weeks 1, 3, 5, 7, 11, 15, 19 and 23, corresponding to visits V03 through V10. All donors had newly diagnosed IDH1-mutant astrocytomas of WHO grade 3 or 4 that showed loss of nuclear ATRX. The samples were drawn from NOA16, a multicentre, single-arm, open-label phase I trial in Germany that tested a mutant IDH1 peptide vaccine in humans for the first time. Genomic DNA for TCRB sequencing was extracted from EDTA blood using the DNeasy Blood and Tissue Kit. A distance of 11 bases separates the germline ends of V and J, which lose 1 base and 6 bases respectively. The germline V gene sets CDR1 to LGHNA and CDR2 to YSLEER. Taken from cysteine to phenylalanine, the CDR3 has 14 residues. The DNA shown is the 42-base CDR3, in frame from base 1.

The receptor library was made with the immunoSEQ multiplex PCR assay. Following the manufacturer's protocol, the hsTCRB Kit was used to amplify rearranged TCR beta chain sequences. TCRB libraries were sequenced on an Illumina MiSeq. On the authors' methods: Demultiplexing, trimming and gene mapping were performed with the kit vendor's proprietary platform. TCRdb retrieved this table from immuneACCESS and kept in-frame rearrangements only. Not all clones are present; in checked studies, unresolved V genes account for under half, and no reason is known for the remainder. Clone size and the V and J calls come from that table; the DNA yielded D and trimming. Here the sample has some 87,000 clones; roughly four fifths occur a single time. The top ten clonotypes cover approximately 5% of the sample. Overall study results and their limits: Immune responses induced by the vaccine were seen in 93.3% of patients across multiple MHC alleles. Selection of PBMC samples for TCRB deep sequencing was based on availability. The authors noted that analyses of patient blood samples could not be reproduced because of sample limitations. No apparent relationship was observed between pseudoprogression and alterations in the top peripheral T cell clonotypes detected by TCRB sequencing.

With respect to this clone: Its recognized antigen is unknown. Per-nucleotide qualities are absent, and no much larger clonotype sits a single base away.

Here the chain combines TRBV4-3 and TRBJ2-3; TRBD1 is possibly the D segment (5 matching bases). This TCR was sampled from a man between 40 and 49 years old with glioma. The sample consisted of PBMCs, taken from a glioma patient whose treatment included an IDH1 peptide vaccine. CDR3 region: CASSQARPGDTQYF. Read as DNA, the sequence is TGCGCCAGCAGCCAAGCACGCCCAGGGGATACGCAGTATTTT.